This TCR beta chain was captured in a study of blood T cell repertoires in COVID-19. Turning to the study itself: The analysed material was cDNA or gDNA that came from T cells, B-cell-depleted T cells, or PBMCs.

TCRdb keeps only in-frame clones here, not all; method: immunoSEQ multiplex PCR. The table lists 250,000 to 350,000 clones, 85% of them singletons. V was pared by 2 bases and J by 0 bases, with 9 bases of the junction left unmatched. This CDR3 is built from 20 residues. Living in about two dozen US areas, the participants were between roughly 18 and 90 years of age. Cohort assignment relied on participant-reported clinical history. Donors of Cohort 3 who recovered were those that had two negative PCRs, clearance, or symptom resolution. Sequencing was done on a sample of PBMCs or T cells enriched from blood (not recorded which). The chain is built from TRBV23-1 and TRBJ2-2; 13 bases fit TRBD2. TRBV23-1 falls under the ORF class, with uncertain function. The TCR sequence derives from a woman in her fifties or sixties who had recovered from COVID-19. The CDR3 spells CASSQGLAGAIDTNTGELFF. In nucleotides, the CDR3 is TGCGCCAGCAGTCAAGGACTAGCGGGGGCCATCGACACGAACACCGGGGAGCTGTTTTTT.